The 32 T cell receptor beta chains below all came from one sample that was sequenced in a study of neurological immune-mediated disorders. TCRdb re-analysed the 5' RACE reads in MiXCR, keeping a single row per CDR3 protein. The sample shows some 30,000 distinct CDR3 sequences, approximately 5.2% of them seen only once. Sequencing input: CD4+ T cells from blood. The receptors were gathered from a woman between 45 and 65 years old in good health.

This clonotype was found many times. In DNA form, the CDR3 reads TGTGCCAGCAGCTCTACCTACAGTGGATGGGAGACCCAGTACTTC. This gives the protein CASSSTYSGWETQYF. The chain carries TRBV7-2 and TRBJ2-5, with unresolved D. CDR3 length: 15 amino acids. CDR1 SGHTA and CDR2 FQGNSA come from the germline V gene. V shed 4 bases and J shed 5 bases, with 17 bases lying between them.

This clonotype appeared many times. The rearrangement uses TRBV5-1 and TRBJ2-2; D tentatively reads TRBD1 or TRBD2 (5 bases each). This CDR3 comprises 14 residues. Germline V lookup: CDR1 SGHRS, CDR2 YFSETQ. Deletions cut 7 bases from V and 3 bases from J, with 13 bases between. The CDR3 loop is CASWAGADTGELFF. In DNA, the CDR3 is TGCGCCAGCTGGGCCGGGGCGGACACCGGGGAGCTGTTTTTT.

In this sample, this clonotype turned up many times. The rearrangement joins TRBV2 to TRBJ1-1; TRBD1 matches 7 bases. Germline loops: CDR1 SNHLY, CDR2 FYNNEI. The CDR3 is 13 residues long. V trimming: 6 bases; J trimming: 1 base; junction bases outside the gene matches: 2. The CDR3 protein is CASRPGGNTEAFF. For the CDR3, the DNA is TGTGCCAGCAGGCCAGGGGGGAACACTGAAGCTTTCTTT.

Many counts were recorded for this clonotype. In DNA, the CDR3 is TGTGCCAGCAGCCAGGGACTCGACAGCTCCTACGAGCAGTACTTC. Its protein product is CASSQGLDSSYEQYF. This chain joins TRBV3-1 and TRBJ2-7, with D perhaps matching TRBD2 (6 bases). Germline V gene data show CDR1 as LGHDT and CDR2 as YNNKEL (reference sequence). The CDR3 spans 15 residues. V lost 3 bases and J lost 0, with 12 bases in between.

This clonotype was seen many times. This sequence joins TRBV5-1 and TRBJ2-1, with 11 positions matching TRBD1. J was trimmed by 9 bases and V by 4 bases; bases with no gene match: 15. This CDR3 is built from 17 residues. Germline V CDR1 and CDR2: SGHRS, YFSETQ. The CDR3 nucleotides read TGCGCCAGCAGCGTACCTCCTGAGGACAGGGGGCTCGGTGAGCAGTTCTTC. Its protein product is CASSVPPEDRGLGEQFF.

This clonotype was observed many times. This rearrangement joins TRBV6-1 to TRBJ2-2, with 7 bases fitting TRBD2. CDR1 is MNHNS, CDR2 SASEGT, per germline. The CDR3 has 15 residues. V was clipped by 4 bases and J by 1 base; unmatched bases: 3. The CDR3: CASSVGGGNTGELFF. The CDR3 DNA reads TGTGCCAGCAGTGTGGGGGGGGGGAACACCGGGGAGCTGTTTTTT.

This clonotype was observed at least ten times. The chain recombines TRBV6-5 with TRBJ2-7; tentative D call: TRBD1 (6 bases). This CDR3 has 11 amino acids. Germline V gene sequence: CDR1 MNHEY, CDR2 SVGAGI. V was trimmed by 6 bases and J by 4 bases, leaving 7 bases between them. This chain's CDR3 is CASRQGYEQYF. The CDR3 DNA is TGTGCCAGCAGACAGGGATACGAGCAGTACTTC.

At least ten counts were recorded for this clonotype. J is TRBJ1-1 and V is TRBV7-3, with 9 bases aligning to TRBD1. Per germline, CDR1 SGHTA and CDR2 FQGTGA. The J segment lost 6 bases and the V segment lost 4 bases, leaving 18 bases of the junction unmatched. The CDR3 is 18 residues long. CDR3 region: CASSYRNTVTGGAPEAFF. CDR3 nucleotides: TGTGCCAGCAGCTATCGAAACACAGTTACAGGGGGCGCGCCTGAAGCTTTCTTT.

Ten or more counts support this clonotype. The gene calls are TRBV20-1 and TRBJ2-7, with D perhaps TRBD2 (6 bases). The CDR3 runs 14 residues. V dropped 6 bases and J dropped 6 bases, with 21 bases sitting between them. Germline loops: CDR1 DFQATT, CDR2 SNEGSKA (reference sequence). CDR3 sequence (DNA): TGCAGTGCCGTCCCGACTAGTCCCTCTGGCGAGCAGTACTTC. It encodes CSAVPTSPSGEQYF.

In its sample, this clonotype was seen many times. This rearrangement joins TRBV7-6 to TRBJ1-4, with 7 nucleotides matching TRBD1. Germline lookup yields CDR1 SGHVS and CDR2 FNYEAQ. With 0 bases clipped from V and 8 bases from J, the junction kept 3 bases outside the gene matches. This CDR3 is built from 14 residues. The CDR3 sequence: CASSLAGGGEKLFF. The CDR3 DNA is TGTGCCAGCAGCTTAGCAGGGGGCGGAGAAAAACTGTTTTTT.

This clonotype is categorized as medium-sized. The chain couples TRBV27 to TRBJ1-6; a weak D match, TRBD1 (5 bases). Trimming shortened V by 1 base and J by 8 bases, and 9 bases separated the two germline ends. The CDR3 contains 14 residues. Per the germline V gene, CDR1 is MNHEY and CDR2 is SMNVEV (reference sequence). DNA for the CDR3: TGTGCCAGCAGTTTATTTCCGGGGGATTCACCCCTCCACTTT. Translating it yields CASSLFPGDSPLHF.

This clonotype showed up many times. The V gene is TRBV2, the J gene TRBJ1-5; 7 nucleotides align to TRBD1. This CDR3 is 14 amino acids long. Trimming cost V 7 bases and J 6 bases; bases outside gene matches: 9. Germline V lookup: CDR1 SNHLY, CDR2 FYNNEI. CDR3 region: CASTTDRVGQPQHF. The CDR3 nucleotides are TGTGCCAGCACCACTGACAGGGTTGGTCAGCCCCAGCATTTT. Filled out from reference TRBV2 and TRBJ1-5, the complete variable domain reads EPEVTQTPSHQVTQMGQEVILRCVPISNHLYFYWYRQILGQKVEFLVSFYNNEISEKSEIFDDQFSVERPDGSNFTLKIRSTKLEDSAMYFCASTTDRVGQPQHFGDGTRLSIL.

This clonotype was counted at least ten times. The J gene is TRBJ2-7, the V gene TRBV9, with 8 bases that match TRBD2. Germline V gene lookup returns CDR1 SGDLS and CDR2 YYNGEE. The J segment lost 2 bases and the V segment lost 4 bases, leaving 5 bases of the junction unmatched. The CDR3 has 14 residues. CDR3 nucleotide sequence: TGTGCCAGCAGCCTTAGCGGGGCGGCCTACGAGCAGTACTTC. It codes for CASSLSGAAYEQYF.

This clonotype occurred many times. This sequence joins TRBV5-1 and TRBJ2-4; D gene ambiguous. V was cut by 0 bases and J by 4 bases, with 5 bases left in between. Germline V gene lookup returns CDR1 SGHRS and CDR2 YFSETQ. The CDR3 length is 13 residues. The CDR3 DNA is TGCGCCAGCAGCTTGGGAGAGAAAAACATTCAGTACTTC. Amino acid sequence: CASSLGEKNIQYF.

This clonotype was seen many times. This chain connects TRBV15 to TRBJ2-2; 9 bases are shared with TRBD1. Losses at the gene ends were 3 bases for V and 7 bases for J; bases not matched to a gene: 6. Per the germline V gene, CDR1 is LNHNV and CDR2 is YYDKDF (reference sequence). The CDR3 contains 15 residues. CDR3 sequence (DNA): TGTGCCACCAGCAGCTTGGGACAGGGTATCGGGGAGCTGTTTTTT. It codes for CATSSLGQGIGELFF.

In its sample, this clonotype was seen many times. The V gene is TRBV6-1, the J gene TRBJ2-2, with 9 bases fitting TRBD1. This CDR3 spans 17 amino acids. Germline V gives CDR1 MNHNS, CDR2 SASEGT. V gave up 7 bases and J gave up 4 bases; unmatched junction bases: 13. The CDR3 here is CASMGVVGQGTTGELFF. For the CDR3, the DNA is TGTGCCAGCATGGGAGTGGTAGGACAGGGGACCACCGGGGAGCTGTTTTTT.

This clonotype was observed many times. This chain joins TRBV20-1 and TRBJ2-4, with D possibly matching TRBD1 (6 bases). V lost 1 base, J lost 0 bases, and 10 bases lay in between. The CDR3 spans 15 residues. Germline CDR1 and CDR2: DFQATT and SNEGSKA (reference sequence). The CDR3, as DNA: TGCAGTGCTAGAGTCCCGGACAGAGCCAAAAACATTCAGTACTTC. Translation: CSARVPDRAKNIQYF.

There are many counts of this clonotype. This rearrangement joins TRBV20-1 to TRBJ2-3; D is perhaps TRBD2 (6 bases). Trimming took off 1 base at V and 1 base at J, with 15 bases between the two ends. The CDR3 is made up of 16 amino acids. CDR1 is DFQATT and CDR2 is SNEGSKA in the germline V gene (reference sequence). The DNA of the CDR3 is TGCAGTGCTAGAGTAAAAATGGTAGCGGGCACAGATACGCAGTATTTT. It specifies CSARVKMVAGTDTQYF.

This clonotype was seen at least ten times. The chain employs TRBV12-3 or TRBV12-4 and TRBJ1-3; D is unclear. The CDR3 length is 13 residues. V was trimmed by 1 base and J by 4 bases, leaving 5 bases between them. CDR3 in DNA: TGTGCCAGCAGTTTAGGAGCCGGAAACACCATATATTTT. The encoded protein is CASSLGAGNTIYF.

This clonotype was counted many times. The gene calls are TRBV12-3 or TRBV12-4 and TRBJ2-1; 15 bases match TRBD2. With V trimmed by 6 bases and J by 0 bases, 9 bases remained unmatched. This CDR3 is built from 19 residues. CDR3 sequence reads: CASRAGTSGRQSSYNEQFF. DNA for the CDR3: TGTGCCAGCAGAGCGGGGACTAGCGGGAGGCAGAGCTCCTACAATGAGCAGTTCTTC.

Within the sample, this clonotype is medium-sized (0.01 to 0.1%). This chain uses TRBV25-1 with TRBJ2-5; possibly TRBD1 for D (5 bases). This CDR3 has 13 residues. Germline V gives CDR1 MGHDK, CDR2 SYGVNS. V was trimmed by 4 bases and J by 5 bases, leaving 11 bases between them. The CDR3 is CASSVVGVETQYF. The CDR3 bases are TGTGCCAGCAGTGTTGTAGGGGTTGAGACCCAGTACTTC.

This clonotype was recorded many times. The chain combines TRBV14 with TRBJ1-2; D remains unclear. Trimming cost V 4 bases and J 6 bases, with 12 bases left between them. Germline CDR1 and CDR2: SGHDN and FVKESK. CDR3 size: 13 residues. CDR3 region: CASSPGARNGYTF. CDR3 in DNA: TGTGCCAGCAGCCCGGGAGCGCGGAATGGCTACACCTTC.

This clonotype was seen at least ten times. The V call is TRBV20-1, the J call TRBJ2-1; D ambiguous. The CDR3 has 12 amino acids. Trimming took 0 bases from V and 10 from J, leaving 10 bases between them. The germline CDR1 and CDR2 sequences are DFQATT and SNEGSKA (reference sequence). CDR3 sequence (DNA): TGCAGTGCTAGAGACGAAGGACCGGAGCAGTTCTTC. This translates into CSARDEGPEQFF.

This chain's CDR3 is CASTMTSGGAYEQYF. For the CDR3, the DNA is TGTGCCAGCACCATGACTAGCGGGGGGGCCTACGAGCAGTACTTC. The chain carries TRBV7-2 and TRBJ2-7, with 14 bases fitting TRBD2. CDR3 length equals 15 residues. Trimming at V came to 7 bases and at J to 2 bases, leaving 4 bases not matched to a gene. Germline V CDR1 and CDR2: SGHTA, FQGNSA.

V is TRBV7-3 and J is TRBJ2-3, with 7 bases lining up with TRBD2. Germline values: CDR1 SGHTA, CDR2 FQGTGA. CDR3 length equals 13 residues. V lost 3 bases, J lost 5 bases, and 2 bases stayed unmatched. CDR3 DNA sequence: TGTGCCAGCAGCTTGCGGGAGAGAGATACGCAGTATTTT. Translated, it gives CASSLRERDTQYF.

This clonotype was observed many times. J is TRBJ2-1 and V is TRBV13, with 7 bases that match TRBD2. CDR3 size: 15 residues. Germline V gene lookup returns CDR1 PRHDT and CDR2 FYEKMQ (reference sequence). The V segment lost 1 base and the J segment 5 bases; nucleotides outside the gene matches: 5. For the CDR3, the DNA is TGTGCCAGCAGCTTAGACGGGAGGCCACACAATGAGCAGTTCTTC. Its translation is CASSLDGRPHNEQFF. Full variable domain (remainder filled in from reference TRBV13 and TRBJ2-1): AAGVIQSPRHLIKEKRETATLKCYPIPRHDTVYWYQQGPGQDPQFLISFYEKMQSDKGSIPDRFSAQQFSDYHSELNMSSLELGDSALYFCASSLDGRPHNEQFFGPGTRLTVL.

This clonotype was seen many times. The chain combines TRBV7-2 with TRBJ2-1; 11 positions match TRBD1. In germline, CDR1 is SGHTA, CDR2 FQGNSA. V lost 1 base, J lost 8 bases, and 4 bases stayed unmatched. This CDR3 is 15 amino acids long. DNA of the CDR3: TGTGCCAGCAGCTTAGGCCCGGACAGGGGGCATGAGCAGTTCTTC. Translation: CASSLGPDRGHEQFF.

This clonotype was recorded many times. V gene TRBV5-1 combines with J gene TRBJ2-7; 7 bases agree with TRBD1. Germline V CDR1 and CDR2: SGHRS, YFSETQ. The CDR3 spans 14 residues. Trimming took 0 bases from V and 2 from J; bases not matched to a gene: 2. CDR3 in DNA: TGCGCCAGCAGCTTGGGAGGGGGCCCCTACGAGCAGTACTTC. It specifies CASSLGGGPYEQYF.

Notes on this clonotype: A junction end diverges from the germline sequence, so it may reflect a read error. The chain recombines TRBV7-9 with TRBJ2-5, with 7 positions matching TRBD1. CDR1 SEHNR and CDR2 FQNEAQ come from the germline V gene (reference sequence). CDR3 size: 13 residues. DNA of the CDR3: TGCGCCAGCAGCCCCGGGACAGAAGAGACCCAGTACTTC. This translates into CASSPGTEETQYF.

This clonotype appeared many times. This chain connects TRBV13 to TRBJ1-1, with D maybe TRBD1 (5 bases). The CDR3 length is 14 residues. Trimming stripped 4 bases from V and 5 bases from J, with 14 bases between. The germline V gene has CDR1 PRHDT and CDR2 FYEKMQ (reference sequence). The CDR3 region has the DNA TGTGCCAGCAGCTCCAGGGCCCTTGGGACTGAAGCTTTCTTT. It encodes CASSSRALGTEAFF.

This clonotype has ten or more counts. V usage is TRBV5-5 and J usage is TRBJ1-4; D is ambiguous. This CDR3 has 15 amino acids. V shed 0 bases and J shed 5 bases, with 11 bases lying between them. The germline V gene encodes CDR1 SGHKS and CDR2 YYEKEE (reference sequence). The CDR3 coding sequence is TGTGCCAGCAGCTTGGGTGGAGTGGGGAATGAAAAACTGTTTTTT. Translation gives CASSLGGVGNEKLFF.

This clonotype came up many times. This chain connects TRBV9 to TRBJ1-2; the D gene is possibly TRBD1 (5 bases). CDR3 length equals 13 residues. CDR1 SGDLS and CDR2 YYNGEE come from the germline V gene. Trimming stripped 4 bases from V and 0 bases from J, with 7 bases between. The CDR3 DNA sequence: TGTGCCAGCAGCCCGACAGCTAACTATGGCTACACCTTC. Translation: CASSPTANYGYTF.